The next 10 T cell receptor beta chains were all read from a single sample in a study of CD8+CD57+ T cells in acquired aplastic anemia. TCR beta VDJ and CDR3 profiles were obtained from a genomic DNA template. In TCRdb, the reads were re-called with MiXCR into one record per CDR3 protein. Of around 120,000 distinct CDR3 sequences listed, 40% are singletons. CD8+CD57+ cell expansion had been shown by flow cytometry in patients chosen for sequencing. Sequencing was performed on sorted CD4+, CD8+, or CD8+CD57+ T cells (not recorded which) from PBMCs. Receptor source: a human donor with aplastic anemia.

This clonotype showed up many times. This chain uses TRBV2 with TRBJ2-1; D tentatively reads TRBD1 or TRBD2 (7 bases each). This CDR3 is 14 amino acids long. Trimming pared 8 bases from V and 1 base from J, leaving 12 bases between. The germline gives CDR1 SNHLY, CDR2 FYNNEI. Here the CDR3 reads CASHQGGSYNEQFF. The CDR3 DNA follows: TGTGCCAGCCATCAGGGGGGGTCCTACAATGAGCAGTTCTTC.

There are many counts of this clonotype. This chain connects TRBV11-2 to TRBJ2-7; no firm D call. Trimming removed 4 bases at V and 7 bases at J, with 14 bases between. The CDR3 contains 13 residues. Germline assignment: CDR1 SGHAT and CDR2 FQNNGV. This chain's CDR3 is CASSYLRSGEQYF. CDR3 nucleotides: TGTGCCAGCAGCTACCTACGGTCCGGGGAGCAGTACTTC.

The CDR3 here is CASSPKVLYGYTF. The CDR3 region has the DNA TGTGCCAGCAGCCCGAAAGTTCTTTATGGCTACACCTTC. This chain links TRBV7-9 with TRBJ1-2, with no clear D. The CDR3 contains 13 residues. The V end was cut by 5 bases, the J end by 5 bases, with 12 bases between. The germline gives CDR1 SEHNR, CDR2 FQNEAQ (reference sequence).

Concerning this clonotype itself: A much larger clone differs from this one at a single base, so this may be a read error. The chain employs TRBV4-1 and TRBJ1-5, with a weak D call TRBD1 (5 bases). Germline CDR1 reads MGHRA; CDR2 reads YSYEKL. The CDR3 loop spans 19 amino acids. CDR3 in amino acids: CASSQESGQGVYSYQPQHF. CDR3 sequence (DNA): TGCGCCAGCAGCCAAGAGTCTGGGCAGGGCGTCTATAGCTATCAGCCCCAGCATTTT.

The rearrangement uses TRBV10-3 and TRBJ2-7; TRBD1 matches 9 bases. Looked up from germline, CDR1 is ENHRY and CDR2 is SYGVKD. The CDR3 spans 14 residues. The V gene end was trimmed by 2 bases and the J gene end by 3 bases; junction bases not matched to a gene: 2. CDR3 bases: TGTGCCATCAGTGAGCGGGACAGGGACTACGAGCAGTACGTC. Translated: CAISERDRDYEQYV.

In its sample, this clonotype was seen many times. The gene calls are TRBV5-1 and TRBJ1-4, with 7 bases identical to TRBD1. Looked up from germline, CDR1 is SGHRS and CDR2 is YFSETQ. The CDR3 consists of 14 residues. V gave up 4 bases and J gave up 6 bases; unmatched junction bases: 6. The CDR3 bases are TGCGCCAGCAGCGATCCAGGGGGGGATGAAAAACTGTTTTTT. It translates to CASSDPGGDEKLFF.

This clonotype was counted once. This chain uses TRBV2 with TRBJ1-2; D gene unclear. The CDR3 extends over 14 amino acids. V lost 5 bases and J lost 5, with 15 bases in between. The germline V gene has CDR1 SNHLY and CDR2 FYNNEI. CDR3 region: CASSTDSRRYGYTF. Here the CDR3 DNA reads TGTGCCAGCAGTACGGACTCCCGGCGGTATGGCTACACCTTC.

This clonotype has a count of ten or more. In DNA form, the CDR3 reads TGTGCCAGCAGCTCCCCAACTCCGGGTTCAGATACGCAGTATTTT. Amino acid sequence: CASSSPTPGSDTQYF. The chain employs TRBV7-2 and TRBJ2-3; no reliable D call. The CDR3 runs 15 residues. The V and J ends lost 4 bases and 4 bases respectively, with 15 bases between them. Germline lookup yields CDR1 SGHTA and CDR2 FQGNSA.

This clonotype was detected only once. The CDR3 DNA follows: TGTGCCAGTAGTATAGACAGGGCGGGGAATGAGCAGTTCTTC. It yields the protein CASSIDRAGNEQFF. V is TRBV19 and J is TRBJ2-1; TRBD2 is a possible D gene (6 bases). Germline V gene sequence: CDR1 LNHDA, CDR2 SQIVND (reference sequence). The CDR3 length is 14 residues. The V end was cut by 0 bases, the J end by 7 bases, with 10 bases between. Based on the CDR3 plus reference TRBV19 and TRBJ2-1, the full variable domain is DGGITQSPKYLFRKEGQNVTLSCEQNLNHDAMYWYRQDPGQGLRLIYYSQIVNDFQKGDIAEGYSVSREKKESFPLTVTSAQKNPTAFYLCASSIDRAGNEQFFGPGTRLTVL.

The chain recombines TRBV11-2 with TRBJ2-3, with TRBD2 as a possible D gene (6 bases). Germline V CDR1 and CDR2: SGHAT, FQNNGV. V was trimmed by 3 bases and J by 2 bases, leaving 12 bases between them. The CDR3 sequence is 15 residues long. CDR3 amino acids: CASSFRDSNTDTQYF. CDR3 coding DNA: TGTGCCAGCAGCTTCCGGGACTCGAACACAGATACGCAGTATTTT.